One sample yielded the 32 T cell receptor beta chains listed below, sequenced in a study of T cells after yellow fever vaccination. TCRdb reprocessed the 5' RACE reads with MiXCR, giving one entry per CDR3 protein. The sample has about 160,000 distinct CDR3 sequences, 6.5% to 8.5% seen once. The sample here was CD4+ T cells sorted from PBMCs, taken less than 6 days after the first yellow fever vaccination. These receptors all come from a man younger than 35 who received the YFV17D yellow fever vaccine.

This rearrangement joins TRBV28 to TRBJ2-4; tentative D call: TRBD2 (5 bases). V gave up 8 bases and J gave up 1 base, with 18 bases separating them. The germline CDR1 and CDR2 sequences are MDHEN and SYDVKM. There are 16 residues in the CDR3. The CDR3 loop reads CASRFEGSSAKNIQYF. In DNA form, the CDR3 reads TGTGCCAGCCGCTTTGAGGGATCTAGCGCCAAAAACATTCAGTACTTC.

CDR3 amino acids: CASSPGQGPETQYF. CDR3 coding DNA: TGTGCCAGCTCACCGGGACAGGGTCCAGAGACCCAGTACTTC. The chain carries TRBV18 and TRBJ2-5, with 9 bases that match TRBD1. The J segment lost 4 bases and the V segment lost 3 bases, leaving 3 bases of the junction unmatched. The germline gives CDR1 KGHSH, CDR2 LQKENI. The CDR3 consists of 14 residues.

At least ten counts were recorded for this clonotype. This sequence joins TRBV7-8 and TRBJ2-7; TRBD1 agrees at 10 bases. The trim removed 4 bases at V and 10 bases at J, leaving 7 bases unmatched. This CDR3 has 13 amino acids. CDR1 is SGHVS, CDR2 FQNEAQ, per germline. The chain's CDR3 is CASSYPGQGRQYV. CDR3 nucleotide sequence: TGTGCCAGCAGCTACCCGGGACAGGGGAGACAGTACGTC.

This clonotype was observed at least ten times. The chain has TRBV4-1 and TRBJ2-5; maybe TRBD1 (6 bases). This CDR3 contains 15 residues. The germline V and J ends were trimmed by 1 base and 5 bases, with 14 bases remaining between them. Germline V gene data show CDR1 as MGHRA and CDR2 as YSYEKL. The CDR3 region is CASSQALVGGETQYF. The CDR3 DNA follows: TGCGCCAGCAGCCAAGCATTGGTAGGGGGTGAGACCCAGTACTTC.

This clonotype was seen repeatedly, ten times or more. This rearrangement joins TRBV20-1 to TRBJ2-5; no firm D call. CDR3 length: 11 amino acids. V was shortened by 6 bases and J by 5 bases, with 10 bases between the two germline ends. Germline CDR1 DFQATT, CDR2 SNEGSKA (reference sequence). The CDR3 is CSAKVGETQYF. In DNA, the CDR3 is TGCAGTGCAAAGGTGGGGGAGACCCAGTACTTC.

The V gene is TRBV7-2, the J gene TRBJ2-5; the match to TRBD2 covers 12 bases. The length of the CDR3 is 14 residues. CDR1 SGHTA and CDR2 FQGNSA come from the germline V gene. V lost 8 bases to trimming and J lost 5 bases; unmatched junction nucleotides: 6. Written as DNA, the CDR3 is TGTGCCAGCCCAGCCGGGACTAGCGGGGAGACCCAGTACTTC. The encoded protein is CASPAGTSGETQYF.

This rearrangement joins TRBV5-1 to TRBJ2-7, with D perhaps TRBD2 (5 bases). V lost 4 bases to trimming and J lost 0 bases, with 14 bases between them. The CDR3 loop spans 15 amino acids. Germline V gives CDR1 SGHRS, CDR2 YFSETQ. CDR3 nucleotides: TGCGCCAGCAGCCCGGGGATTGGGAGCTCCTACGAGCAGTACTTC. It is translated as CASSPGIGSSYEQYF.

This clonotype was counted only a few times. The chain carries TRBV20-1 and TRBJ2-1, with TRBD2 identical over 8 bases. Per the germline V gene, CDR1 is DFQATT and CDR2 is SNEGSKA (reference sequence). This CDR3 comprises 16 residues. J lost 1 base, V lost 3 bases, and 8 bases had no gene match. In DNA form, the CDR3 reads TGCAGTGCTAGCCGAACCCGGGGGGGTTCCTACAATGAGCAGTTCTTC. Translation gives CSASRTRGGSYNEQFF.

The chain couples TRBV10-3 to TRBJ1-1; a possible D gene is TRBD1 (5 bases). V lost 3 bases, J lost 6 bases, and 17 bases lay in between. CDR3 length: 15 residues. Germline V gene lookup returns CDR1 ENHRY and CDR2 SYGVKD. CDR3 protein: CAISDPDGLGAEAFF. CDR3 DNA sequence: TGTGCCATCAGTGATCCGGACGGCCTGGGGGCTGAAGCTTTCTTT.

Many counts were recorded for this clonotype. The V gene is TRBV9, the J gene TRBJ2-2; the D gene is possibly TRBD1 (5 bases). The CDR3 extends over 13 amino acids. Germline loops: CDR1 SGDLS, CDR2 YYNGEE. V was pared by 1 base and J by 4 bases, with 5 bases between. CDR3 sequence reads: CASSVRGTGELFF. The CDR3 nucleotides read TGTGCCAGCAGCGTAAGGGGCACCGGGGAGCTGTTTTTT.

As to this clonotype: A much larger clone lies one base from this, so it may be a read error. V is TRBV5-4 and J is TRBJ2-2; 10 bases align to TRBD1. This CDR3 is 15 amino acids long. Per germline, CDR1 SGHNT and CDR2 YYREEE (reference sequence). CDR3 amino acids: CASSSGTGATGELSF. The CDR3 DNA sequence: TGTGCCAGCAGCTCCGGGACAGGGGCCACCGGGGAGCTGTCTTTT. Together with reference TRBV5-4 and TRBJ2-2, the CDR3 gives the full variable domain: ETGVTQSPTHLIKTRGQQVTLRCSSQSGHNTVSWYQQALGQGPQFIFQYYREEENGRGNFPPRFSGLQFPNYSSELNVNALELDDSALYLCASSSGTGATGELSFGEGSRLTVL.

This clonotype was recorded at least ten times. The V and J genes are TRBV6-2 or TRBV6-3 and TRBJ2-1; 9 bases map to TRBD2. The CDR3 runs to 17 residues. Germline V CDR1 and CDR2: MNHEY, SVGEGT. The J segment lost 6 bases and the V segment lost 7 bases, leaving 16 bases of the junction unmatched. CDR3 nucleotides: TGTGCCAGCACCTCCACTACTTGGCGGGGGGGCAGCAATGAGCAGTTCTTC. It is translated as CASTSTTWRGGSNEQFF.

This clonotype was seen many times. The chain recombines TRBV4-3 with TRBJ1-6; D is ambiguous. Germline lookup yields CDR1 LGHNA and CDR2 YSLEER. Between the trimmed V and J ends, which lost 0 bases and 3 bases, there was a span of 3 bases. The length of the CDR3 is 14 residues. The CDR3 DNA reads as TGCGCCAGCAGCCAAGAGGACTATAATTCACCCCTCCACTTT. Its translation: CASSQEDYNSPLHF.

In its sample, this clonotype was seen many times. At one of its ends the junction is not consistent with the germline gene, which may arise from a read error. The V call is TRBV7-7, the J call TRBJ2-4; 8 positions match TRBD2. Germline assignment: CDR1 SSHAT and CDR2 FNYEAQ (reference sequence). The CDR3 extends over 17 amino acids. The CDR3 coding sequence is TGTGCTAGCAGCGTTTGCGGGGGGCCCATAGCCAAAAACATTCAGTACTTC. As protein: CASSVCGGPIAKNIQYF.

The table lists this clonotype with many counts. The chain combines TRBV7-2 with TRBJ1-5; D gene ambiguous. Trimming stripped 3 bases from V and 5 bases from J, with 8 bases between. The CDR3 is 13 residues long. Germline CDR1 is SGHTA and CDR2 is FQGNSA. The CDR3 sequence: CASSFKWDQPQHF. Here the CDR3 DNA reads TGTGCCAGCAGCTTCAAATGGGATCAGCCCCAGCATTTT.

This clonotype has at least ten counts. The rearrangement links TRBV4-3 to TRBJ2-5; no firm D call. The ends were cut back, 0 bases at V and 5 bases at J, with 13 bases in the middle. The CDR3 runs to 15 residues. Germline lookup yields CDR1 LGHNA and CDR2 YSLEER. The CDR3 DNA is TGCGCCAGCAGCCAAGAAAGGCGTGAAGCGGAGACCCAGTACTTC. Amino acid sequence: CASSQERREAETQYF.

In this sample, this clonotype turned up a few times. This sequence may be a read error, since a much larger clone differs from it by one base. The CDR3 loop is CASSSQGTLANNIQYF. The CDR3 DNA follows: TGTGCCAGCAGCTCCCAAGGGACGCTAGCCAATAACATTCAGTACTTC. The V and J genes are TRBV7-2 and TRBJ2-4; the D gene could be TRBD1 or TRBD2 (5 bases each). The CDR3 has 16 residues. Germline lookup yields CDR1 SGHTA and CDR2 FQGNSA.

In its sample, this clonotype was seen many times. The chain has TRBV5-6 and TRBJ1-1; D is ambiguous. Trimming cost V 0 bases and J 5 bases, with 11 bases left between them. The germline gives CDR1 SGHDT, CDR2 YYEEEE. The length of the CDR3 is 14 residues. CDR3 residues: CASSLAGVGTEAFF. DNA of the CDR3: TGTGCCAGCAGCTTGGCTGGGGTTGGGACTGAAGCTTTCTTT.

This clonotype was counted many times. The chain couples TRBV6-5 to TRBJ2-2, with TRBD1 matching over 11 bases. CDR1 MNHEY and CDR2 SVGAGI come from the germline V gene. V lost 4 bases, J lost 7 bases, and 8 bases stayed unmatched. The CDR3 covers 16 residues. The CDR3 spells CASSSRGTGGHGELFF. Here the CDR3 DNA reads TGTGCCAGCAGTTCGCGAGGGACAGGGGGACACGGGGAGCTGTTTTTT.

The sample holds a few counts of this clonotype. The chain combines TRBV4-3 with TRBJ2-1; tentatively, D is TRBD2 (5 bases). The CDR3 loop spans 17 amino acids. Per germline, CDR1 LGHNA and CDR2 YSLEER. The V end lost 0 bases, the J end lost 7 bases, and 19 bases lay between the germline ends. The CDR3 loop is CASSQDSVRRGNNEQFF. The CDR3 DNA sequence: TGCGCCAGCAGCCAAGATTCTGTCCGCCGGGGAAATAATGAGCAGTTCTTC.

This clonotype occurred many times. The V gene is TRBV3-1, the J gene TRBJ2-5, with a weak D call TRBD2 (5 bases). The CDR3 has 13 amino acids. The germline V and J ends were trimmed by 3 bases and 1 base, with 6 bases remaining between them. Germline CDR1 is LGHDT and CDR2 is YNNKEL (reference sequence). CDR3 DNA sequence: TGTGCCAGCAGCCATGAGGGCCAAGAGACCCAGTACTTC. It encodes CASSHEGQETQYF.

The chain is built from TRBV7-9 and TRBJ1-1; weak D call: TRBD1 (5 bases). V gave up 8 bases and J gave up 6 bases, with 16 bases separating them. This CDR3 is 13 amino acids long. The germline V gene encodes CDR1 SEHNR and CDR2 FQNEAQ (reference sequence). CDR3 bases: TGTGCCAGCCGTACCCAGGGTTTAGCTGAAGCTTTCTTT. This gives the protein CASRTQGLAEAFF.

The table lists this clonotype with many counts. The genes are TRBV7-2 and TRBJ2-7; 11 bases agree with TRBD1. Trimming removed 3 bases from V and 9 bases from J; junction bases left unmatched: 4. CDR1 and CDR2 (germline): SGHTA, FQGNSA. The CDR3 totals 13 residues. As DNA, the CDR3 is TGTGCCAGCAGCTTGGGGACAGGGGGTAGGCAGTACTTC. Its translation is CASSLGTGGRQYF. Drawing the rest from reference TRBV7-2 and TRBJ2-7, the complete variable domain is GAGVSQSPSNKVTEKGKDVELRCDPISGHTALYWYRQSLGQGLEFLIYFQGNSAPDKSGLPSDRFSAERTGGSVSTLTIQRTQQEDSAVYLCASSLGTGGRQYFGPGTRLTVT.

As for this clonotype: This may come from a read error, since a much larger clone is one base off. The genes are TRBV7-9 and TRBJ2-7; D gene ambiguous. Germline CDR1 reads SEHNR; CDR2 reads FQNEAQ (reference sequence). CDR3 length equals 13 residues. The V and J ends lost 1 base and 3 bases respectively, with 7 bases between them. CDR3 in amino acids: CASSLEGVYEQYV. CDR3 nucleotide sequence: TGTGCCAGCAGCTTAGAGGGTGTCTACGAGCAGTACGTC.

This clonotype came up many times. The chain combines TRBV12-3 or TRBV12-4 with TRBJ2-2; D might be TRBD1 (6 bases). V shed 4 bases and J shed 2 bases, with 8 bases lying between them. The CDR3 totals 14 residues. The CDR3 DNA follows: TGTGCCAGCAGTTGGGACACCAACACCGGGGAGCTGTTTTTT. This encodes CASSWDTNTGELFF.

This clonotype appeared a few times. V is TRBV2 and J is TRBJ2-1; no reliable D call. V was trimmed by 7 bases and J by 5 bases, leaving 9 bases between them. The CDR3 is 12 amino acids. CDR1 is SNHLY and CDR2 is FYNNEI in the germline V gene. The CDR3 DNA reads as TGTGCCAGCAACGCCGCAGACAATGAGCAGTTCTTC. The encoded protein is CASNAADNEQFF.

This clonotype was detected many times. J is TRBJ2-1 and V is TRBV5-1; tentative D call: TRBD2 (6 bases). There are 13 residues in the CDR3. In germline, CDR1 is SGHRS, CDR2 YFSETQ. V lost 2 bases and J 8 bases, leaving 11 bases between the germline ends. CDR3 protein: CASSLGEVDEQFF. In DNA, the CDR3 is TGCGCCAGCAGCTTAGGGGAGGTCGATGAGCAGTTCTTC.

V and J are TRBV7-2 and TRBJ1-1; TRBD1 agrees at 9 bases. This CDR3 region has 13 residues. Trimming took 5 bases from V and 6 from J; bases not matched to a gene: 4. Per the germline V gene, CDR1 is SGHTA and CDR2 is FQGNSA. Written as DNA, the CDR3 is TGTGCCAGCAGCGTACAGGGGGCGCCTGAAGCTTTCTTT. Residues: CASSVQGAPEAFF. Looking up the rest from reference TRBV7-2 and TRBJ1-1 gives the full variable domain: GAGVSQSPSNKVTEKGKDVELRCDPISGHTALYWYRQSLGQGLEFLIYFQGNSAPDKSGLPSDRFSAERTGGSVSTLTIQRTQQEDSAVYLCASSVQGAPEAFFGQGTRLTVV.

This clonotype was seen ten or more times. The chain has TRBV6-5 and TRBJ2-7, with 10 nucleotides matching TRBD2. With 6 bases clipped from V and 1 base from J, the junction kept 6 bases outside the gene matches. The CDR3 spans 15 residues. The V gene's germline CDR1 is MNHEY and CDR2 SVGAGI. CDR3 amino acids: CASRPGLATSYEQYF. The CDR3 coding sequence is TGTGCCAGCAGGCCGGGACTAGCGACTTCCTACGAGCAGTACTTC.

This clonotype was counted many times. This rearrangement joins TRBV5-5 to TRBJ1-2, with 8 positions matching TRBD1. CDR3 size: 14 residues. Trimming at V came to 1 base and at J to 5 bases, leaving 4 bases not matched to a gene. Germline loops: CDR1 SGHKS, CDR2 YYEKEE (reference sequence). The CDR3 DNA is TGTGCCAGCAGCTTGAACAGGGGGGAGTATGGCTACACCTTC. It yields the protein CASSLNRGEYGYTF.

The chain combines TRBV20-1 with TRBJ1-6; 7 nucleotides line up with TRBD1. Germline values: CDR1 DFQATT, CDR2 SNEGSKA (reference sequence). The CDR3 is 15 amino acids. V lost 2 bases and J lost 8; bases outside the gene matches: 9. The CDR3 loop is CSARTMGQPHSPLHF. CDR3 nucleotides: TGCAGTGCTAGAACCATGGGACAGCCCCATTCACCCCTCCACTTT.

This clonotype came up many times. The V call is TRBV4-2, the J call TRBJ1-2; TRBD1 agrees at 10 bases. The V segment lost 4 bases and the J segment 8 bases; nucleotides outside the gene matches: 1. Germline V gene lookup returns CDR1 LGHNA and CDR2 YNFKEQ. This CDR3 comprises 12 residues. DNA of the CDR3: TGTGCCAGCAGCCGGGACAGGGGAGGCTACACCTTC. Amino acid sequence: CASSRDRGGYTF.